A few counts support the clone carrying this T cell receptor beta chain. A read error may produce the germline difference seen at one junction end. The same CDR3 can be traced to other DNA sequences in this sample. Noted treatment: randomized to nivolumab then ipilimumab (arm A) or the reverse (arm B). No patient had prior DNA-damaging chemotherapy. Sorted cells were live CD3+CD8+, lacking CD19 and CD56, from PBMCs. These data belong to a study of sequential checkpoint blockade in melanoma. Study as a whole: Randomization was 1:1 between first-line nivolumab→ipilimumab and ipilimumab→nivolumab.

Libraries were prepared by immunoSEQ multiplex PCR; TCRdb keeps only in-frame clonotypes and omits some of them. The sample includes around 16,000 clones, over 60% seen only once; the top ten take 30%. CDR3 length equals 15 residues. Looked up from germline, CDR1 is SEHNR and CDR2 is FQNEAQ (reference sequence). The clonotype was recovered from a human donor with melanoma. V is TRBV7-9 and J is TRBJ2-7, with D maybe TRBD1 (6 bases). The sequenced sample was CD8+ T cells sorted from blood (inferred from file names), obtained from a patient given nivolumab and ipilimumab in sequence. The CDR3 nucleotides are TGCGCCAGCAGCCTTAACAGGGCACTTACCTACGAGCAGTACTTC. Its translation is CASSLNRALTYEQYF.